These 30 T cell receptor beta chains came from one sample sequenced in a study of early stage breast cancer tumors. TCRdb's copy holds only in-frame clones and misses some; the assay was immunoSEQ multiplex PCR. The sample carries around 20,000 clones, about 86% recorded once. Sequenced: blood. The receptors were sampled from a person aged 70 to 85 with breast cancer.

CDR3 sequence: CAWSPTGTRGGELFF. The CDR3 DNA follows: TGTGCCTGGAGTCCAACCGGGACTAGGGGAGGGGAGCTGTTTTTT. V gene TRBV30 combines with J gene TRBJ2-2; 8 nucleotides agree with TRBD2. The germline V gene has CDR1 GTSNPN and CDR2 SVGIG (reference sequence). Unmatched junction bases numbered 10, after V lost 2 bases and J lost 8 bases. The CDR3 has 15 residues.

The rearrangement uses TRBV30 and TRBJ2-7, with 8 bases matching TRBD2. After removal of 3 bases from V and 6 bases from J, the junction contained 10 bases not matched to a gene. Germline lookup yields CDR1 GTSNPN and CDR2 SVGIG (reference sequence). This CDR3 has 14 residues. The CDR3 DNA reads TGTGCCTGGAGCCCGCAACCGGGGGGGGGCGAGCAGTACTTC. Amino acids: CAWSPQPGGGEQYF.

The CDR3 loop is CASRRLGSHEQYF. The CDR3 DNA follows: TGTGCCAGCAGAAGACTAGGATCTCACGAGCAGTACTTC. This rearrangement joins TRBV6-5 to TRBJ2-7; perhaps TRBD2 as D (6 bases). CDR1 and CDR2 (germline): MNHEY, SVGAGI. The CDR3 covers 13 residues. V was trimmed by 6 bases and J by 5 bases, leaving 14 bases between them.

The chain is built from TRBV5-4 and TRBJ2-3; 10 bases agree with TRBD2. V dropped 0 bases and J dropped 2; count of bases not matched to a gene: 3. Germline V lookup: CDR1 SGHNT, CDR2 YYREEE (reference sequence). This CDR3 is built from 16 residues. CDR3 nucleotides: TGTGCCAGCAGCTTGGGGACTAGCGGAGTCACAGATACGCAGTATTTT. Translation: CASSLGTSGVTDTQYF.

The chain joins TRBV6-1 to TRBJ1-2; possibly TRBD1 for D (5 bases). V lost 2 bases and J lost 4, with 8 bases in between. CDR1 and CDR2 from the germline V gene are MNHNS and SASEGT. The CDR3 consists of 13 residues. The CDR3 DNA is TGTGCCAGCAGTGAAAGAAGGGGCTATGGCTACACCTTC. Its translation: CASSERRGYGYTF.

This rearrangement joins TRBV30 to TRBJ1-2; D unresolved. Germline values: CDR1 GTSNPN, CDR2 SVGIG (reference sequence). The CDR3 runs to 11 residues. The V end lost 1 base, the J end lost 5 bases, and 5 bases lay between the germline ends. Here the CDR3 reads CAWSAKYGYTF. DNA of the CDR3: TGTGCCTGGAGTGCCAAATATGGCTACACCTTC.

V and J are TRBV30 and TRBJ2-2, with 8 bases identical to TRBD1. The length of the CDR3 is 13 residues. With V trimmed by 5 bases and J by 5 bases, 4 bases remained unmatched. Looked up from germline, CDR1 is GTSNPN and CDR2 is SVGIG (reference sequence). CDR3 DNA: TGTGCCTGGGGACAGGGAAGGACCGGGGAGCTGTTTTTT. Its translation: CAWGQGRTGELFF.

This chain connects TRBV30 to TRBJ1-2; TRBD1 matches 9 bases. Germline V gene sequence: CDR1 GTSNPN, CDR2 SVGIG (reference sequence). V trimming: 3 bases; J trimming: 13 bases; junction bases outside the gene matches: 6. The length of the CDR3 is 11 residues. The CDR3 protein is CAWSRDRACTF. The CDR3, as DNA: TGTGCCTGGAGCAGGGACAGGGCTTGCACCTTC.

The gene calls are TRBV5-1 and TRBJ2-7; 7 nucleotides match TRBD1. Germline CDR1 and CDR2: SGHRS and YFSETQ. The V gene end was trimmed by 0 bases and the J gene end by 4 bases; junction bases not matched to a gene: 7. The CDR3 totals 15 residues. The CDR3: CASSLEVGGAYEQYF. For the CDR3, the DNA is TGCGCCAGCAGCTTGGAGGTAGGGGGCGCGTACGAGCAGTACTTC.

The chain links TRBV28 to TRBJ1-1; D unresolved. This CDR3 comprises 11 residues. Per the germline V gene, CDR1 is MDHEN and CDR2 is SYDVKM. The germline V and J ends were trimmed by 6 bases and 7 bases, with 9 bases remaining between them. The chain's CDR3 is CASRLRFEAFF. CDR3 coding DNA: TGTGCCAGCAGGCTTCGGTTTGAAGCTTTCTTT.

CDR3 in amino acids: CATSRVGSTGGLVTDTQYF. In DNA form, the CDR3 reads TGTGCCACCAGCAGAGTCGGATCTACGGGGGGCCTGGTCACAGATACGCAGTATTTT. The rearrangement uses TRBV15 and TRBJ2-3; D perhaps matches TRBD2 (7 bases). The germline CDR1 and CDR2 sequences are LNHNV and YYDKDF (reference sequence). V lost 1 base and J lost 2, with 22 bases in between. The CDR3 is made up of 19 amino acids.

This chain joins TRBV5-1 and TRBJ2-5; 9 bases line up with TRBD1. This CDR3 contains 18 residues. The germline V gene encodes CDR1 SGHRS and CDR2 YFSETQ. V shed 1 base, J shed 2 bases, and the junction held 12 bases outside the gene matches. Here the CDR3 reads CASSLNVPGQGLQETQYF. The CDR3 DNA reads as TGCGCCAGCAGCTTGAACGTACCGGGACAGGGATTACAAGAGACCCAGTACTTC. The whole variable domain, filled in from reference TRBV5-1 and TRBJ2-5, reads KAGVTQTPRYLIKTRGQQVTLSCSPISGHRSVSWYQQTPGQGLQFLFEYFSETQRNKGNFPGRFSGRQFSNSRSEMNVSTLELGDSALYLCASSLNVPGQGLQETQYFGPGTRLLVL.

This chain links TRBV19 with TRBJ1-5, with 8 bases fitting TRBD1. The CDR3 is 16 amino acids. V shed 2 bases and J 1 base; nucleotides not matched to a gene: 4. Germline CDR1 reads LNHDA; CDR2 reads SQIVND (reference sequence). CDR3 residues: CASSIRGTGSNQPQHF. CDR3 coding DNA: TGTGCCAGTAGTATAAGGGGGACAGGAAGCAATCAGCCCCAGCATTTT.

The chain recombines TRBV19 with TRBJ2-1, with D possibly being TRBD1 (5 bases). Germline values: CDR1 LNHDA, CDR2 SQIVND (reference sequence). Deletions cut 4 bases from V and 3 bases from J, with 13 bases between. This CDR3 has 15 amino acids. The CDR3 DNA follows: TGTGCCAGTAGTAAAGGGGCAGGGTACTACAATGAGCAGTTCTTC. It codes for CASSKGAGYYNEQFF. Full variable domain (missing parts from reference TRBV19 and TRBJ2-1): DGGITQSPKYLFRKEGQNVTLSCEQNLNHDAMYWYRQDPGQGLRLIYYSQIVNDFQKGDIAEGYSVSREKKESFPLTVTSAQKNPTAFYLCASSKGAGYYNEQFFGPGTRLTVL.

This clone was recorded once. The chain has TRBV2 and TRBJ2-7, with D possibly TRBD1 on 6 matching bases. The CDR3 covers 13 residues. Germline V gene sequence: CDR1 SNHLY, CDR2 FYNNEI. V lost 6 bases to trimming and J lost 7 bases, with 16 bases between them. CDR3 DNA: TGTGCCAGCAGACAGGGTGCCGGAGGTGAGCAGTACTTC. It yields the protein CASRQGAGGEQYF.

This rearrangement joins TRBV15 to TRBJ1-4, with D maybe TRBD1 (6 bases). Germline values: CDR1 LNHNV, CDR2 YYDKDF (reference sequence). The CDR3 runs to 17 residues. Trimming took off 6 bases at V and 0 bases at J, with 17 bases between the two ends. CDR3 sequence: CATSSGQLLSTNEKLFF. The CDR3 DNA reads TGTGCCACCAGTTCAGGACAGCTCCTATCAACTAATGAAAAACTGTTTTTT.

The chain employs TRBV18 and TRBJ1-1; 11 bases line up with TRBD1. The ends lost 3 bases at V and 0 bases at J; junction bases unmatched: 12. Germline CDR1 is KGHSH and CDR2 is LQKENI. The CDR3 is 19 residues long. CDR3 in amino acids: CASSPLLGTGGRMNTEAFF. For the CDR3, the DNA is TGTGCCAGCTCACCGCTACTAGGGACAGGGGGGCGGATGAACACTGAAGCTTTCTTT.

The chain couples TRBV5-1 to TRBJ1-1; 7 positions agree with TRBD1. Germline V lookup: CDR1 SGHRS, CDR2 YFSETQ. This CDR3 contains 14 residues. V shed 4 bases and J 0 bases; nucleotides not matched to a gene: 3. This CDR3 reads CASSAQGLNTEAFF. CDR3 DNA sequence: TGCGCCAGCAGCGCACAGGGGCTGAACACTGAAGCTTTCTTT.

This chain joins TRBV29-1 and TRBJ1-1, with a possible D match to TRBD1 (5 bases). Per the germline V gene, CDR1 is SQVTM and CDR2 is ANQGSEA. The V end lost 4 bases, the J end lost 0 bases, and 9 bases lay between the germline ends. The CDR3 covers 13 residues. The CDR3 sequence: CSVGGRVNTEAFF. Written as DNA, the CDR3 is TGCAGCGTTGGGGGGAGGGTGAACACTGAAGCTTTCTTT.

The gene calls are TRBV6-5 and TRBJ2-1; D perhaps matches TRBD1 (6 bases). CDR1 is MNHEY and CDR2 is SVGAGI in the germline V gene. CDR3 size: 13 residues. V lost 7 bases to trimming and J lost 6 bases, with 13 bases between them. This CDR3 is CASNFLQGNEQFF. The CDR3 nucleotides are TGTGCCAGCAACTTTCTACAGGGCAATGAGCAGTTCTTC.

The chain is built from TRBV2 and TRBJ2-7, with a tentative D call TRBD2 (6 bases). Trimming pared 6 bases from V and 1 base from J, leaving 7 bases between. CDR3 length: 12 amino acids. Germline assignment: CDR1 SNHLY and CDR2 FYNNEI. CDR3 in amino acids: CASRRGSYEQYF. The CDR3, as DNA: TGTGCCAGCAGGCGGGGTTCCTACGAGCAGTACTTC.

Of note for this clone: Distinct nucleotide sequences in the sample also encode this CDR3. This chain links TRBV30 with TRBJ1-2, with D maybe TRBD1 (6 bases). This CDR3 has 14 residues. Germline assignment: CDR1 GTSNPN and CDR2 SVGIG (reference sequence). Trimming cost V 0 bases and J 4 bases, with 12 bases left between them. The CDR3 protein is CAWSVQGEAYGYTF. CDR3 in DNA: TGTGCCTGGAGTGTACAGGGTGAGGCCTATGGCTACACCTTC. Combining the CDR3 with reference TRBV30 and TRBJ1-2 gives the whole variable domain SQTIHQWPATLVQPVGSPLSLECTVEGTSNPNLYWYRQAAGRGLQLLFYSVGIGQISSEVPQNLSASRPQDRQFILSSKKLLLSDSGFYLCAWSVQGEAYGYTFGSGTRLTVV.

In this sample, this clone turned up once. Mismatch with germline at one junction end may stem from a read error. V usage is TRBV5-1 and J usage is TRBJ2-3; D is possibly TRBD2 (5 bases). The CDR3 has 12 amino acids. Germline CDR1 and CDR2: SGHRS and YFSETQ. The CDR3 sequence: CASRLAGDTQYF. In DNA form, the CDR3 reads TGCGCCAGCAGATTGGCGGGAGATACGCAGTATTTT.

V gene TRBV7-8 combines with J gene TRBJ2-5, with 10 bases lining up with TRBD1. The CDR3 has 13 amino acids. Germline lookup yields CDR1 SGHVS and CDR2 FQNEAQ. The V segment lost 5 bases and the J segment 5 bases; nucleotides outside the gene matches: 2. DNA for the CDR3: TGTGCCAGCAGCCCGGACAGGGGGGAGACCCAGTACTTC. Protein: CASSPDRGETQYF.

The DNA of the CDR3 is TGTGCCAGCAGCCGTGGGCAGGGGGCCTACGAGCAGTACTTC. Translating it yields CASSRGQGAYEQYF. The J gene is TRBJ2-7, the V gene TRBV7-3; 7 nucleotides line up with TRBD1. Germline loops: CDR1 SGHTA, CDR2 FQGTGA. V was pared by 5 bases and J by 2 bases, with 6 bases of the junction left unmatched. This CDR3 contains 14 residues.

This clone was counted once. The chain recombines TRBV19 with TRBJ2-1, with D possibly TRBD2 on 5 matching bases. The CDR3 sequence is 13 residues long. Between the trimmed V and J ends, which lost 1 base and 8 bases, there was a span of 9 bases. Germline lookup yields CDR1 LNHDA and CDR2 SQIVND (reference sequence). In DNA, the CDR3 is TGTGCCAGTAGTATAGCGGGAAGGGATGAGCAGTTCTTC. Protein product: CASSIAGRDEQFF.

V gene TRBV16 combines with J gene TRBJ2-5; 7 nucleotides line up with TRBD2. With the DNA end fitting TRBJ2-7 better, the J assignment may be wrong. This CDR3 has 14 residues. From germline, CDR1 is KGHSY and CDR2 FQNENV. CDR3 DNA sequence: TGTGCCAGCAGCTGGGGACTACCCCATGTCGAGCAGTACTTC. Translated: CASSWGLPHVEQYF.

The sample holds a few counts of this clone. The chain couples TRBV7-9 to TRBJ1-1; D remains ambiguous. CDR3 length equals 13 residues. V gave up 1 base and J gave up 1 base, with 4 bases separating them. Looked up from germline, CDR1 is SEHNR and CDR2 is FQNEAQ (reference sequence). Written as DNA, the CDR3 is TGTGCCAGCAGCTTAGGGGCGAACACTGAAGCTTTCTTT. Protein product: CASSLGANTEAFF.

The genes are TRBV30 and TRBJ1-5; no clear D. CDR1 and CDR2 (germline): GTSNPN, SVGIG (reference sequence). This CDR3 is 13 amino acids long. The V end was cut by 5 bases, the J end by 0 bases, with 8 bases between. The CDR3 loop reads CAWGQTSNQPQHF. The CDR3 nucleotides are TGTGCCTGGGGCCAAACTAGCAATCAGCCCCAGCATTTT.

This clone was seen just once. The chain combines TRBV4-1 with TRBJ1-3; the D gene is possibly TRBD1 (6 bases). Germline V gene data show CDR1 as MGHRA and CDR2 as YSYEKL. This CDR3 comprises 14 residues. V shed 5 bases and J shed 1 base, with 9 bases lying between them. The CDR3 bases are TGCGCCAGCAGCAAAGGACAGTCTGGAAACACCATATATTTT. The encoded protein is CASSKGQSGNTIYF.